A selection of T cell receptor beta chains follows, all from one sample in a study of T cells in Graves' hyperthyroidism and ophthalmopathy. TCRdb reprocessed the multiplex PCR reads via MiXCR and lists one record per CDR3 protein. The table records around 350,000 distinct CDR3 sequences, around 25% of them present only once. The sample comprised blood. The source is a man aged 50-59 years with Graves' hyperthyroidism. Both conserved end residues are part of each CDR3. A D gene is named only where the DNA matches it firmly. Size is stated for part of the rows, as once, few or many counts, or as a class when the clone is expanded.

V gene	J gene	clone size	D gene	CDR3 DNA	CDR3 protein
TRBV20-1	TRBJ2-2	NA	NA	TGCAGTGCTAGAGCCCCCCTTTCCGCCGGGGAGCTGTTTTTT	CSARAPLSAGELFF
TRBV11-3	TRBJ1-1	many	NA	TGTGCCAGCAGCTTGGATACTGAAGCTTTCTTT	CASSLDTEAFF
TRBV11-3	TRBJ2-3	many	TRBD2	TGTGCCAGCAGCACCGGACTAGCGGGATCAGATACGCAGTATTTT	CASSTGLAGSDTQYF
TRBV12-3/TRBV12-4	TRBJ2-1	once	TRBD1	TGTGCCAGCAGCCCCGGGACAGGGGACACAGAGCAGTTCTTC	CASSPGTGDTEQFF
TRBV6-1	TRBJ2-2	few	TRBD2	TGTGCCAGCAGCGATAGACTAGCGGGGGGTGGGACCGGGGAGCTGTTTTTT	CASSDRLAGGGTGELFF
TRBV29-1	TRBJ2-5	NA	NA	TGCAGCGTTTGTCTGGAAGGGAACCAAGAGACCCAGTACTTC	CSVCLEGNQETQYF
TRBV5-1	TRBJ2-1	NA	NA	TGCGCCAGCAAAGGGGACTCGAGCTCCTACAATGAGCAGTTCTTC	CASKGDSSSYNEQFF
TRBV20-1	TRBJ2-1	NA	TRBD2	TGCAGTGCTAGTTATAGGGACTATTACAATGAGCAGTTCTTC	CSASYRDYYNEQFF
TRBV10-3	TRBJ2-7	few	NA	TGTGCCATCACCAAAGCTGGGGAGCAGTACTTC	CAITKAGEQYF
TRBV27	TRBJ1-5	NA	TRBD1	TGTGCCAGCAGTTTGGTTCGCGGACAGGGGGGGAATCAGCCCCAGCATTTT	CASSLVRGQGGNQPQHF
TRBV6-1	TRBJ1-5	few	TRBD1	TGTGCCAGCAGTGATGCACAGGGGGCCGAACAGCCCCAGCATTTT	CASSDAQGAEQPQHF
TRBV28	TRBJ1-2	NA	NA	TGTGCCAGCAGGGGGTTAGGGGGGACTAACTATGGCTACACCTTC	CASRGLGGTNYGYTF
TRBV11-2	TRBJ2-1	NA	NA	TGTGCCAGCACTACGGGACTCTCCAATGAGCAGTTCTTC	CASTTGLSNEQFF